This T cell receptor (beta chain) originates from a study of T cell changes during pregnancy in multiple sclerosis. V dropped 6 bases and J dropped 8; count of bases not matched to a gene: 4. The CDR3 runs 12 residues. Germline-derived CDR1 and CDR2 are SGHAT and FQNNGV. The protocol was immunoSEQ multiplex PCR, while the TCRdb copy is restricted to in-frame clones and leaves out a portion. The repertoire holds tens of thousands of clones, with nearly 95% as singletons. Sequencing used peripheral blood, obtained in the second trimester of pregnancy. This rearrangement joins TRBV11-2 to TRBJ2-4, with TRBD1 matching over 7 bases. This receptor was taken from a female donor with multiple sclerosis, enrolled in a pregnancy study. This CDR3 is CASRRGQDIQYF. The CDR3 DNA is TGTGCCAGCAGGAGGGGGCAAGACATTCAGTACTTC.